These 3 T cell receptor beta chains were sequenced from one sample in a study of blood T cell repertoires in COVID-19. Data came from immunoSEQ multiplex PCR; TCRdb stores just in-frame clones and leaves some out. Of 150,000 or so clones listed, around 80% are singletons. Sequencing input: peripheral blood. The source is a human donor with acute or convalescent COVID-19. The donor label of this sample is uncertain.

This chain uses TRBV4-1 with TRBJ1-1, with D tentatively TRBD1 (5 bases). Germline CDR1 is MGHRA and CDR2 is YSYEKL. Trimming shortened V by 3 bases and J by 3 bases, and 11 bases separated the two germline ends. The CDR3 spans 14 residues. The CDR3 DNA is TGCGCCAGCAGCCATCTCACAGGACACACTGAAGCTTTCTTT. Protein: CASSHLTGHTEAFF.

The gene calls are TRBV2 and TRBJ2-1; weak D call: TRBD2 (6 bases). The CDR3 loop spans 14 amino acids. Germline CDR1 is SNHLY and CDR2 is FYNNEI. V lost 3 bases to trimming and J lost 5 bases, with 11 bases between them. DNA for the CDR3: TGTGCCAGCAGTGATGGGGACTCAAACAATGAGCAGTTCTTC. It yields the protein CASSDGDSNNEQFF.

The CDR3 DNA sequence: TGCGCCAGCAGCACGGGACAGATGAACACTGAAGCTTTCTTT. Translated: CASSTGQMNTEAFF. This chain joins TRBV5-1 and TRBJ1-1; 7 positions agree with TRBD1. The J segment lost 0 bases and the V segment lost 4 bases, leaving 3 bases of the junction unmatched. Germline V gene data show CDR1 as SGHRS and CDR2 as YFSETQ. This CDR3 is built from 14 residues.